Following are 32 T cell receptor beta chains from one sample sequenced in a study of patients and donors after allogeneic stem cell transplantation. MiXCR, applied by TCRdb to the RT-PCR reads, yields one record per CDR3 protein. Counted here are about 23,000 distinct CDR3 sequences, 25% to 35% occurring once; the ten biggest clones make up around 47%. Source material: blood, either unsorted or a sorted T cell fraction (not recorded which). These receptors originate from a human donor who was either an allogeneic HSCT recipient or a stem cell or donor lymphocyte infusion donor (not recorded which). It is not recorded whose cells these are; they may come from a transplant donor.

A few counts support this clonotype. The chain links TRBV20-1 to TRBJ1-2; D not resolved. Germline lookup yields CDR1 DFQATT and CDR2 SNEGSKA (reference sequence). V gave up 4 bases and J gave up 0 bases, with 9 bases separating them. CDR3 length equals 13 residues. In nucleotides, the CDR3 is TGCAGTGCTACTGGAACCCCTAACTATGGCTACACCTTC. As protein: CSATGTPNYGYTF.

This clonotype was seen only once. This sequence joins TRBV10-3 and TRBJ2-6; perhaps TRBD1 as D (6 bases). The germline CDR1 and CDR2 sequences are ENHRY and SYGVKD. The V end was cut by 6 bases, the J end by 4 bases, with 16 bases between. This CDR3 comprises 16 residues. This CDR3 is CAISHRAFDGANVLTF. As DNA, the CDR3 is TGTGCCATCAGCCACAGGGCCTTCGACGGGGCCAACGTCCTGACTTTC.

The sample holds a few counts of this clonotype. The chain has TRBV5-1 and TRBJ2-1; TRBD1 or TRBD2 may be the D gene (5 bases each). V shed 3 bases and J shed 4 bases, with 5 bases lying between them. This CDR3 comprises 12 residues. Germline V CDR1 and CDR2: SGHRS, YFSETQ. This CDR3 is CASSWGYNEQFF. CDR3 nucleotides: TGCGCCAGCAGCTGGGGGTACAATGAGCAGTTCTTC. Full variable domain (outside the CDR3, taken from reference TRBV5-1 and TRBJ2-1): KAGVTQTPRYLIKTRGQQVTLSCSPISGHRSVSWYQQTPGQGLQFLFEYFSETQRNKGNFPGRFSGRQFSNSRSEMNVSTLELGDSALYLCASSWGYNEQFFGPGTRLTVL.

The V and J genes are TRBV7-2 and TRBJ1-1; perhaps TRBD1 as D (6 bases). The V end lost 5 bases, the J end lost 0 bases, and 10 bases lay between the germline ends. There are 14 residues in the CDR3. From germline, CDR1 is SGHTA and CDR2 FQGNSA. CDR3 sequence: CASSPDRLNTEAFF. The CDR3 nucleotides are TGTGCCAGCAGCCCCGACAGGTTGAACACTGAAGCTTTCTTT.

The rearrangement links TRBV4-2 to TRBJ1-5, with 10 positions matching TRBD1. V lost 0 bases, J lost 0 bases, and 8 bases stayed unmatched. The CDR3 loop spans 19 amino acids. Germline V lookup: CDR1 LGHNA, CDR2 YNFKEQ. This CDR3 reads CASSQEKWTGGYSNQPQHF. In nucleotides, the CDR3 is TGTGCCAGCAGCCAAGAAAAGTGGACAGGGGGATATAGCAATCAGCCCCAGCATTTT.

This chain links TRBV5-1 with TRBJ2-1, with D tentatively TRBD2 (7 bases). Trimming removed 0 bases from V and 8 bases from J, with 15 bases in between. Germline V gene lookup returns CDR1 SGHRS and CDR2 YFSETQ. This CDR3 region has 15 residues. The CDR3 DNA is TGCGCCAGCAGCTTGGAGGGGGGGGCCCCCGATGAGCAGTTCTTC. It codes for CASSLEGGAPDEQFF.

This clonotype was recorded a few times. V and J are TRBV12-3 or TRBV12-4 and TRBJ2-4; TRBD1 agrees at 9 bases. This CDR3 has 13 residues. V lost 6 bases, J lost 5 bases, and 2 bases stayed unmatched. The CDR3 DNA follows: TGTGCCAGCAGCCGGACAGGGGAAAACATTCAGTACTTC. Translated: CASSRTGENIQYF.

This clonotype has a count of ten or more. V gene TRBV12-3 or TRBV12-4 combines with J gene TRBJ1-2; 8 positions agree with TRBD1. The CDR3 spans 15 residues. The V segment lost 3 bases and the J segment 4 bases; nucleotides outside the gene matches: 7. CDR3 in amino acids: CASSLGTDRVYGYTF. The DNA for the CDR3 is TGTGCCAGCAGTTTGGGGACGGACAGGGTCTATGGCTACACCTTC.

V is TRBV30 and J is TRBJ1-1; D is unclear. Trimming cost V 4 bases and J 2 bases, with 11 bases left between them. CDR1 GTSNPN and CDR2 SVGIG come from the germline V gene (reference sequence). CDR3 length: 13 amino acids. This CDR3 is CAWKDGFNTEAFF. Here the CDR3 DNA reads TGTGCCTGGAAGGACGGATTTAACACTGAAGCTTTCTTT. Drawing the rest from reference TRBV30 and TRBJ1-1, the complete variable domain is SQTIHQWPATLVQPVGSPLSLECTVEGTSNPNLYWYRQAAGRGLQLLFYSVGIGQISSEVPQNLSASRPQDRQFILSSKKLLLSDSGFYLCAWKDGFNTEAFFGQGTRLTVV.

The chain has TRBV29-1 and TRBJ2-7, with D unresolved. Trimming shortened V by 1 base and J by 0 bases, and 4 bases separated the two germline ends. The germline CDR1 and CDR2 sequences are SQVTM and ANQGSEA. The CDR3 contains 12 residues. This CDR3 reads CSVEGASYEQYF. Written as DNA, the CDR3 is TGCAGCGTTGAAGGGGCCTCCTACGAGCAGTACTTC.

This clonotype was detected only a few times. The chain uses TRBV7-3 and TRBJ1-1; D may be TRBD1 (6 bases). Trimming left V 6 bases short and J 6 bases short, with 14 bases between. The CDR3 has 13 residues. Looked up from germline, CDR1 is SGHTA and CDR2 is FQGTGA. The CDR3 nucleotides are TGTGCCAGCAGTTTTACAGGGAGCGCTGAAGCTTTCTTT. This translates into CASSFTGSAEAFF. The full variable domain, its missing parts supplied by reference TRBV7-3 and TRBJ1-1, is GAGVSQTPSNKVTEKGKYVELRCDPISGHTALYWYRQSLGQGPEFLIYFQGTGAADDSGLPNDRFFAVRPEGSVSTLKIQRTERGDSAVYLCASSFTGSAEAFFGQGTRLTVV.

CDR3 sequence (DNA): TGCAGTGCCCAGACAGGGCCCGGCTACACCTTC. Protein product: CSAQTGPGYTF. This chain links TRBV20-1 with TRBJ1-2; 7 bases match TRBD1. Germline V lookup: CDR1 DFQATT, CDR2 SNEGSKA (reference sequence). The length of the CDR3 is 11 residues. V lost 6 bases to trimming and J lost 8 bases; unmatched junction nucleotides: 6.

This clonotype appeared a few times. The V gene is TRBV24-1, the J gene TRBJ1-5; tentatively, D is TRBD1 (6 bases). The length of the CDR3 is 13 residues. The V and J ends lost 12 bases and 8 bases respectively, with 19 bases between them. Germline CDR1 KGHDR, CDR2 SFDVKD. The CDR3 DNA reads TGTGCCCTCGAAGGACAGCCAAGGGAGCCCCAGCATTTT. Translating gives CALEGQPREPQHF.

This clonotype was picked up a small number of times. V is TRBV7-9 and J is TRBJ2-5; D is ambiguous. This CDR3 comprises 13 residues. Germline-derived CDR1 and CDR2 are SEHNR and FQNEAQ (reference sequence). The V end was cut by 5 bases, the J end by 3 bases, with 10 bases between. This CDR3 reads CASSHQVEETQYF. As DNA, the CDR3 is TGTGCCAGCAGCCATCAGGTCGAAGAGACCCAGTACTTC.

The CDR3 DNA follows: TGCGCCAGCAGAATAGGACCCACCGGGGAGCTGTTTTTT. Protein product: CASRIGPTGELFF. This chain joins TRBV5-1 and TRBJ2-2, with D hard to call. CDR3 length equals 13 residues. Trimming took off 5 bases at V and 4 bases at J, with 9 bases between the two ends. Germline values: CDR1 SGHRS, CDR2 YFSETQ. Full variable domain (rest looked up from reference TRBV5-1 and TRBJ2-2): KAGVTQTPRYLIKTRGQQVTLSCSPISGHRSVSWYQQTPGQGLQFLFEYFSETQRNKGNFPGRFSGRQFSNSRSEMNVSTLELGDSALYLCASRIGPTGELFFGEGSRLTVL.

This clonotype has more than one count but fewer than ten. The rearrangement joins TRBV4-2 to TRBJ1-2, with 7 bases aligning to TRBD1. Unmatched junction bases numbered 1, after V lost 2 bases and J lost 4 bases. This CDR3 is built from 13 residues. In germline, CDR1 is LGHNA, CDR2 YNFKEQ. DNA of the CDR3: TGTGCCAGCAGCCAACAGGGGGTCTATGGCTACACCTTC. Its protein product is CASSQQGVYGYTF.

As regards this clonotype: At one boundary the junction diverges from the germline segment, which might be a read error. V is TRBV7-7 and J is TRBJ2-5; 12 bases line up with TRBD2. Looked up from germline, CDR1 is SSHAT and CDR2 is FNYEAQ (reference sequence). There are 15 residues in the CDR3. In DNA, the CDR3 is TGTGCTAGCAGCGCTAGCGGGGGGGCCCTGATGACCCAGTACTTC. Its protein is CASSASGGALMTQYF. The whole variable domain, remainder taken from reference TRBV7-7 and TRBJ2-5, is GAGVSQSPRYKVTKRGQDVTLRCDPISSHATLYWYQQALGQGPEFLTYFNYEAQPDKSGLPSDRFSAERPEGSISTLTIQRTEQRDSAMYRCASSASGGALMTQYFGPGTRLLVL.

This clonotype was found a few times. The chain links TRBV5-6 to TRBJ1-2; tentatively, D is TRBD1 (6 bases). V was trimmed by 4 bases and J by 6 bases, leaving 19 bases between them. The germline CDR1 and CDR2 sequences are SGHDT and YYEEEE. CDR3 length: 15 amino acids. The CDR3 protein is CASSMTFWGRDGYTF. The CDR3 nucleotides are TGTGCCAGCAGCATGACTTTTTGGGGGCGAGATGGCTACACCTTC.

This clonotype turned up a few times. The chain uses TRBV13 and TRBJ2-1; D is unclear. Germline V gene sequence: CDR1 PRHDT, CDR2 FYEKMQ (reference sequence). V was shortened by 1 base and J by 3 bases, with 13 bases between the two germline ends. The CDR3 totals 16 residues. The CDR3 DNA is TGTGCCAGCAGCTTAGCGCCGGGTCTTCTCTACAATGAGCAGTTCTTC. It codes for CASSLAPGLLYNEQFF.

Ten or more counts support this clonotype. This rearrangement joins TRBV7-2 to TRBJ1-5, with D possibly being TRBD1 (5 bases). The V end lost 3 bases, the J end lost 3 bases, and 9 bases lay between the germline ends. This CDR3 is built from 14 residues. Germline lookup yields CDR1 SGHTA and CDR2 FQGNSA. The chain's CDR3 is CASSFRGPNQPQHF. In DNA, the CDR3 is TGTGCCAGCAGCTTTAGGGGACCCAATCAGCCCCAGCATTTT.

This clonotype has only one observation. V gene TRBV2 combines with J gene TRBJ2-5; D unresolved. Trimming left V 7 bases short and J 5 bases short, with 11 bases between. The CDR3 length is 12 residues. Germline CDR1 reads SNHLY; CDR2 reads FYNNEI. This chain's CDR3 is CASIWPWETQYF. The CDR3 nucleotides read TGTGCCAGCATTTGGCCTTGGGAGACCCAGTACTTC.

The rearrangement links TRBV20-1 to TRBJ1-5, with D unresolved. CDR1 DFQATT and CDR2 SNEGSKA come from the germline V gene (reference sequence). Trimming removed 5 bases at V and 6 bases at J, with 14 bases between. The CDR3 is made up of 13 amino acids. The chain's CDR3 is CSAPLGRFQPQHF. CDR3 nucleotides: TGCAGTGCTCCCCTCGGGCGTTTTCAGCCCCAGCATTTT.

This chain links TRBV12-3 or TRBV12-4 with TRBJ2-5; D is unresolved. The CDR3 covers 12 residues. Trimming took off 5 bases at V and 4 bases at J, with 8 bases between the two ends. For the CDR3, the DNA is TGTGCCAGCAGTGCCGCCCTAGAGACCCAGTACTTC. This sequence encodes CASSAALETQYF.

Many counts were recorded for this clonotype. This chain connects TRBV28 to TRBJ2-1; D is uncertain. With 1 base removed from V and 5 bases from J, the gap between germline ends came to 0 bases. This CDR3 comprises 11 residues. From germline, CDR1 is MDHEN and CDR2 SYDVKM. In nucleotides, the CDR3 is TGTGCCAGCAGTTTATACAATGAGCAGTTCTTC. It translates to CASSLYNEQFF.

This clonotype has a count of ten or more. The chain combines TRBV5-5 with TRBJ1-1; D is unresolved. Trimming took 1 base from V and 1 from J, leaving 8 bases between them. CDR1 is SGHKS, CDR2 YYEKEE, per germline (reference sequence). CDR3 size: 14 residues. CDR3 in amino acids: CASSLFPSNTEAFF. For the CDR3, the DNA is TGTGCCAGCAGCTTGTTCCCATCGAACACTGAAGCTTTCTTT.

This clonotype was detected many times. The J gene is TRBJ1-6, the V gene TRBV5-1, with D possibly matching TRBD1 (6 bases). CDR1 and CDR2 from the germline V gene are SGHRS and YFSETQ. The CDR3 sequence is 15 residues long. Trimming cost V 3 bases and J 10 bases, with 17 bases left between them. The CDR3 coding sequence is TGCGCCAGCAGCTCCGCCGGGGGCGGTGGATCACCCCTCCACTTT. It is translated as CASSSAGGGGSPLHF.

The chain is built from TRBV5-1 and TRBJ1-1, with D possibly matching TRBD1 (5 bases). Germline V lookup: CDR1 SGHRS, CDR2 YFSETQ. V shed 0 bases and J shed 0 bases, with 15 bases lying between them. This CDR3 comprises 17 residues. The CDR3 spells CASSLGRGVRMNTEAFF. The CDR3 nucleotides are TGCGCCAGCAGCTTGGGCAGAGGGGTTAGAATGAACACTGAAGCTTTCTTT.

The chain links TRBV20-1 to TRBJ2-7; D ambiguous. V gave up 3 bases and J gave up 3 bases, with 6 bases separating them. The CDR3 has 11 amino acids. Germline CDR1 reads DFQATT; CDR2 reads SNEGSKA (reference sequence). The CDR3 nucleotides read TGCAGTGCTAGCCAAAACTACGAGCAGTACGTC. It is translated as CSASQNYEQYV.

The chain has TRBV4-1 and TRBJ1-2, with D unclear. The CDR3 extends over 14 amino acids. V shed 2 bases and J shed 7 bases, with 14 bases lying between them. Germline V lookup: CDR1 MGHRA, CDR2 YSYEKL. The CDR3 region is CASSQFLQFSGYTF. CDR3 nucleotides: TGCGCCAGCAGCCAATTTCTGCAGTTCTCTGGCTACACCTTC.

Here the CDR3 DNA reads TGCAGTGCTAGAGATCAAACAGTGAGGACAAATGAGCAGTTCTTC. Its translation is CSARDQTVRTNEQFF. This sequence joins TRBV20-1 and TRBJ2-1; the D gene is possibly TRBD1 (5 bases). Germline V gene lookup returns CDR1 DFQATT and CDR2 SNEGSKA (reference sequence). V was clipped by 0 bases and J by 7 bases, with 16 bases between them. There are 15 residues in the CDR3.

The CDR3 sequence is CASSLSPHILGNQPQHF. CDR3 nucleotide sequence: TGTGCCAGCAGTTTATCCCCTCATATCCTTGGCAATCAGCCCCAGCATTTT. The rearrangement links TRBV28 to TRBJ1-5; D remains ambiguous. Germline loops: CDR1 MDHEN, CDR2 SYDVKM. This CDR3 has 17 residues. Trimming left V 1 base short and J 2 bases short, with 15 bases between.

In its sample, this clonotype was seen a few times. The V call is TRBV6-1, the J call TRBJ2-7; either TRBD1 or TRBD2 may supply D (5 bases each). The CDR3 has 14 residues. The V gene's germline CDR1 is MNHNS and CDR2 SASEGT. V dropped 3 bases and J dropped 2 bases, with 11 bases sitting between them. CDR3 coding DNA: TGTGCCAGCAGTGATTCGGGGCGCACCTACGAGCAGTACTTC. Translation gives CASSDSGRTYEQYF.